This T cell receptor beta chain stems from a study of T-cell reconstitution after alpha-beta-depleted transplantation in children. General study findings and limits: Several hundred expanded graft clones reportedly were the source of alpha-beta T cells about two months after transplant. After transplant, high TCRbeta diversity at day 60 in some patients arose from surviving recipient T cells and thymic progenitors. Newly made T cells mostly supplied T-cell counts and diversity one year after transplant.

Note on this clonotype: The target antigen is unknown.

V lost 6 bases and J lost 3; bases outside the gene matches: 9. CDR1 is DFQATT, CDR2 SNEGSKA, per germline (reference sequence). There are 14 residues in the CDR3. Researchers prepared the TCRbeta library using unique molecular identifiers, the study reports. TCRdb reprocessed the PCR reads via MiXCR and lists one record per CDR3 protein. Here the sample spans 700,000 to 950,000 distinct CDR3 sequences, 15% to 20% being singletons. This material consisted of PBMCs, mostly from graft donor cells, taken 360 days after TCRalphabeta/CD19-depleted stem cell transplant. The chain employs TRBV20-1 and TRBJ2-7; 9 bases are shared with TRBD2. This receptor was obtained from a male patient between 5 and 17 years old who had a stem cell transplant for acute lymphoblastic leukemia, so the T cells may come from the graft donor. CDR3 DNA: TGCAGTGCCGCGACTAGCGGCGGCATCTACGAGCAGTACTTC. Translating it yields CSAATSGGIYEQYF.